The 18 T cell receptor beta chains given below trace back to one sample, sequenced in a study of post-analysis software for immune sequencing data. Study-wide points: There were five TRBV segments more frequent in patients than controls, and TRBV5-6, TRBV5-1 and TRBV20-1 were among them.

Unique molecular identifiers had been added to the TCR beta cDNA libraries. Each CDR3 protein is one row after TCRdb ran MiXCR on the PCR reads. This sample has a few hundred thousand distinct CDR3 sequences; approximately 39% occur once, and the top ten carry roughly 8.2%. Their cognate antigens are unknown. The sample taken for sequencing was blood. The receptors shown here come from a girl aged 2-10 years with multiple sclerosis.

The rearrangement uses TRBV18 and TRBJ2-1, with 7 nucleotides matching TRBD1. CDR3 length: 17 residues. The V gene's germline CDR1 is KGHSH and CDR2 LQKENI. V shed 2 bases and J 2 bases; nucleotides not matched to a gene: 9. The CDR3 region has the DNA TGTGCCAGCTCACCAACAGGTGGACAGGCCCCCTACAATGAGCAGTTCTTC. Translation gives CASSPTGGQAPYNEQFF.

The chain has TRBV10-3 and TRBJ1-2; D is unresolved. This CDR3 contains 11 residues. CDR1 is ENHRY and CDR2 is SYGVKD in the germline V gene. The germline V and J ends were trimmed by 2 bases and 8 bases, with 6 bases remaining between them. This CDR3 is CAISELGGYTF. The CDR3 region has the DNA TGTGCCATCAGTGAGCTAGGAGGCTACACCTTC.

This clonotype was observed once. The chain links TRBV7-3 to TRBJ2-3; 7 nucleotides agree with TRBD1. This CDR3 is built from 15 residues. Germline CDR1 is SGHTA and CDR2 is FQGTGA. Germline trimming cut 6 bases from V and 0 bases from J; bases unmatched to any gene: 6. The chain's CDR3 is CASSPGTVSTDTQYF. The DNA for the CDR3 is TGTGCCAGCAGTCCCGGGACAGTGAGCACAGATACGCAGTATTTT.

This clonotype was seen more than once but under ten times. V is TRBV20-1 and J is TRBJ1-5, with D possibly being TRBD1 (5 bases). The CDR3 has 13 residues. Germline V CDR1 and CDR2: DFQATT, SNEGSKA (reference sequence). Trimming took 5 bases from V and 2 from J, leaving 10 bases between them. The CDR3 nucleotides are TGCAGTGCTGGGGGAGGTGGCAATCAGCCCCAGCATTTT. It yields the protein CSAGGGGNQPQHF.

V usage is TRBV4-2 and J usage is TRBJ2-1, with 13 bases aligning to TRBD2. V dropped 3 bases and J dropped 7; count of bases not matched to a gene: 6. The CDR3 spans 16 residues. Germline V CDR1 and CDR2: LGHNA, YNFKEQ. CDR3 sequence: CASSQRTSGSFNEQFF. The CDR3 region has the DNA TGTGCCAGCAGCCAGCGGACTAGCGGGAGTTTTAATGAGCAGTTCTTC.

V is TRBV6-4 and J is TRBJ1-2, with TRBD1 matching 9 bases. V lost 7 bases and J lost 6; bases outside the gene matches: 9. From germline, CDR1 is MRHNA and CDR2 SNTAGT. The CDR3 length is 14 residues. CDR3 residues: CASNEKTGGHGYTF. The CDR3 DNA is TGTGCCAGCAACGAAAAAACAGGGGGCCATGGCTACACCTTC.

The V and J genes are TRBV5-6 and TRBJ2-3; 7 bases line up with TRBD2. The length of the CDR3 is 16 residues. CDR1 SGHDT and CDR2 YYEEEE come from the germline V gene. J lost 2 bases, V lost 4 bases, and 10 bases had no gene match. In DNA, the CDR3 is TGTGCCAGCAGCATAACTAGCGTAGGTACCACAGATACGCAGTATTTT. Residues: CASSITSVGTTDTQYF.

The rearrangement links TRBV10-2 to TRBJ2-5, with D possibly being TRBD1 (6 bases). V was trimmed by 6 bases and J by 0 bases, leaving 17 bases between them. Germline V gene sequence: CDR1 WSHSY, CDR2 SAAADI. CDR3 length: 16 amino acids. For the CDR3, the DNA is TGCGCCAGCAGAGCGCCTTTGGGACACTACCAAGAGACCCAGTACTTC. It translates to CASRAPLGHYQETQYF.

This chain uses TRBV9 with TRBJ2-3, with 7 bases matching TRBD1. The CDR3 extends over 13 amino acids. V shed 3 bases and J 7 bases; nucleotides not matched to a gene: 5. Germline values: CDR1 SGDLS, CDR2 YYNGEE. Written as DNA, the CDR3 is TGTGCCAGCAGCGCACAACAGGGGAATACGCAGTATTTT. Its translation: CASSAQQGNTQYF.

V is TRBV27 and J is TRBJ2-3, with 7 nucleotides matching TRBD2. Germline CDR1 reads MNHEY; CDR2 reads SMNVEV (reference sequence). The CDR3 extends over 17 amino acids. The V segment lost 5 bases and the J segment 7 bases; nucleotides outside the gene matches: 18. CDR3 coding DNA: TGTGCCAGCAGTCCTCAGGGAATCGGGAGGAGTTTAAATACGCAGTATTTT. Its translation: CASSPQGIGRSLNTQYF.

The chain carries TRBV6-2 or TRBV6-3 and TRBJ2-1; D is uncertain. The J call is in doubt because the DNA end fits TRBJ2-7 better. There are 17 residues in the CDR3. The germline CDR1 and CDR2 sequences are MNHEY and SVGEGT. Here the CDR3 reads CASKARLGVPSYNEQYF. The CDR3 DNA reads TGTGCCAGCAAGGCCAGGCTCGGCGTCCCCTCCTACAATGAGCAGTACTTC.

This clonotype came up a few times. The chain couples TRBV6-5 to TRBJ2-7; D perhaps matches TRBD2 (6 bases). Germline loops: CDR1 MNHEY, CDR2 SVGAGI. This CDR3 is built from 15 residues. Trimming cost V 2 bases and J 2 bases, with 13 bases left between them. The CDR3 DNA is TGTGCCAGCAGTTACGCCGGGGGACTGACCTACGAGCAGTACTTC. It yields the protein CASSYAGGLTYEQYF.

This chain connects TRBV4-1 to TRBJ2-7; D ambiguous. V was clipped by 2 bases and J by 6 bases, with 11 bases between them. Germline CDR1 is MGHRA and CDR2 is YSYEKL. The CDR3 runs to 13 residues. The CDR3 protein is CASSQRSETEQYF. The CDR3 DNA sequence: TGCGCCAGCAGCCAACGATCGGAGACCGAGCAGTACTTC.

This clonotype was picked up a small number of times. V is TRBV28 and J is TRBJ2-5, with D possibly being TRBD1 (6 bases). V lost 2 bases and J lost 0, with 10 bases in between. The CDR3 is 15 residues long. Germline-derived CDR1 and CDR2 are MDHEN and SYDVKM. CDR3 nucleotides: TGTGCCAGCAGTTTAGGGACACTGTACCAAGAGACCCAGTACTTC. It codes for CASSLGTLYQETQYF.

The chain combines TRBV24-1 with TRBJ2-5; weak D call: TRBD2 (6 bases). Germline V lookup: CDR1 KGHDR, CDR2 SFDVKD. V shed 2 bases and J shed 5 bases, with 14 bases lying between them. The CDR3 runs to 15 residues. The CDR3 DNA sequence: TGTGCCACCAGTGATTCCCTCGGAGGGGTGGAGACCCAGTACTTC. Translated, it gives CATSDSLGGVETQYF.

The rearrangement joins TRBV27 to TRBJ2-5; D possibly uses TRBD1 or TRBD2 (5 bases each). CDR3 length equals 13 residues. The V gene's germline CDR1 is MNHEY and CDR2 SMNVEV (reference sequence). CDR3 DNA sequence: TGTGCAACCGGGACGGCGACCTACAATGAGCAGTACTTC. The encoded protein is CATGTATYNEQYF.

This clonotype occurred a few times. This sequence joins TRBV7-9 and TRBJ2-1; D not certain. This CDR3 contains 15 residues. The germline gives CDR1 SEHNR, CDR2 FQNEAQ (reference sequence). The ends were cut back, 4 bases at V and 9 bases at J, with 19 bases in the middle. The CDR3 is CASSWTSLDSGEQFF. CDR3 nucleotides: TGTGCCAGCAGCTGGACCTCCCTCGATTCGGGTGAGCAGTTCTTC.

V and J are TRBV28 and TRBJ2-3; D is unclear. CDR1 is MDHEN, CDR2 SYDVKM, per germline. This CDR3 has 13 residues. Trimming shortened V by 6 bases and J by 1 base, and 8 bases separated the two germline ends. CDR3 in DNA: TGTGCCAGCAGGCCCAGCGGCACAGATACGCAGTATTTT. Amino acid sequence: CASRPSGTDTQYF.